This is a list of T cell receptor beta chains from one sample in a study of blood T cells in healthy people across ages. TCRdb redid the calling of the 5' RACE reads with MiXCR, one entry per CDR3 protein. The table shows over 1,500,000 distinct CDR3 sequences, with 30% to 40% occurring only once. Sequencing input: blood. These receptors were collected from a human donor in good health. Each CDR3 is given with its conserved first and last residue. Fields, in order: CDR3 DNA, CDR3 protein, clone size, J gene, D gene, V gene. The D gene is left open where the match is weak. Only some rows state a clone size, as once, few, many or a class for expanded clones.

CDR3 DNA: TGCGCCGGTGGGCTCAGCGATTCACCCCTCCACTTT
CDR3 protein: CAGGLSDSPLHF
clone size: .
J gene: TRBJ1-6
D gene: .
V gene: TRBV10-2

CDR3 DNA: TGTGCCAGCAGTGAATATGGGGTAAGGTCCTACAATGAGCAGTTCTTC
CDR3 protein: CASSEYGVRSYNEQFF
clone size: .
J gene: TRBJ2-1
D gene: .
V gene: TRBV25-1

CDR3 DNA: TGTGCCATCAGGGCGCGGACTGACAATGAAGCTTTCTTT
CDR3 protein: CAIRARTDNEAFF
clone size: .
J gene: TRBJ1-1
D gene: .
V gene: TRBV10-3

CDR3 DNA: TGTGCCAGCAGTGGGACCGGACAGGGGAACTATGGCTACACCTTC
CDR3 protein: CASSGTGQGNYGYTF
clone size: .
J gene: TRBJ1-2
D gene: TRBD1
V gene: TRBV2

CDR3 DNA: TGCAGTGCTTACAGGGGAAGCAATCAGCCCCAGCATTTT
CDR3 protein: CSAYRGSNQPQHF
clone size: few
J gene: TRBJ1-5
D gene: TRBD1
V gene: TRBV20-1

CDR3 DNA: TGTGCCAGCAGCGAGACAGGGCCCCCCCAGTACTTC
CDR3 protein: CASSETGPPQYF
clone size: .
J gene: TRBJ2-7
D gene: TRBD1
V gene: TRBV13

CDR3 DNA: TGTGCCAGCAGTTCGGGACAGGGTTACTCTGGGGCCAACGTCCTGACTTTC
CDR3 protein: CASSSGQGYSGANVLTF
clone size: few
J gene: TRBJ2-6
D gene: TRBD1
V gene: TRBV12-3/TRBV12-4

CDR3 DNA: TGTGCCAGCAGCCGACTCGACAGGGGCTATGGCTACACCTTC
CDR3 protein: CASSRLDRGYGYTF
clone size: .
J gene: TRBJ1-2
D gene: TRBD1
V gene: TRBV7-2

CDR3 DNA: TGTGCCAGCAGCTGGCTGGGACAGGGAGGAGATGGCTACACCTTC
CDR3 protein: CASSWLGQGGDGYTF
clone size: few
J gene: TRBJ1-2
D gene: TRBD1
V gene: TRBV7-2

CDR3 DNA: TGTGCCAGCAGCTCGACAGCGAATGAGCAGTTCTTC
CDR3 protein: CASSSTANEQFF
clone size: .
J gene: TRBJ2-1
D gene: .
V gene: TRBV7-2

CDR3 DNA: TGTGCCAGCAGCTTGGGGGGGGACATCCACGAGCAGTACTTC
CDR3 protein: CASSLGGDIHEQYF
clone size: .
J gene: TRBJ2-7
D gene: .
V gene: TRBV5-4

CDR3 DNA: TGCAGCGTTACTCAACAGGGGACCCGCTACGAGCAGTACTTC
CDR3 protein: CSVTQQGTRYEQYF
clone size: few
J gene: TRBJ2-7
D gene: TRBD1
V gene: TRBV29-1

CDR3 DNA: TGTGCCACCAGCGGAGTTGGGGGCTCCTACAATGAGCAGTTCTTC
CDR3 protein: CATSGVGGSYNEQFF
clone size: .
J gene: TRBJ2-1
D gene: .
V gene: TRBV15

CDR3 DNA: TGTGCCAGCAGCCCAGAGTCCAGGAGGGAGACCCAGTACTTC
CDR3 protein: CASSPESRRETQYF
clone size: .
J gene: TRBJ2-5
D gene: .
V gene: TRBV7-9

CDR3 DNA: TGTGCCAGCAGTTACTCAACACAGGGCAGCAAGTACTTC
CDR3 protein: CASSYSTQGSKYF
clone size: many
J gene: TRBJ2-5
D gene: .
V gene: TRBV6-6

CDR3 DNA: TGTGCCAGCAGCCAAGATCGCGTTCCAGACTACAATGAGCAGTTCTTC
CDR3 protein: CASSQDRVPDYNEQFF
clone size: .
J gene: TRBJ2-1
D gene: .
V gene: TRBV3-1

CDR3 DNA: TGTGCCAGCAGCCAAGGAGGACAGGCCAATTCACCCCTCCACTTT
CDR3 protein: CASSQGGQANSPLHF
clone size: .
J gene: TRBJ1-6
D gene: TRBD1
V gene: TRBV4-2

CDR3 DNA: TGTGCCACCAGTAAGGACAGGGCAGGGACCCAGTACTTC
CDR3 protein: CATSKDRAGTQYF
clone size: .
J gene: TRBJ2-5
D gene: TRBD1
V gene: TRBV15

CDR3 DNA: TGCGCCAGCAGCTTGTCGCAGGTCGGCGATGAGCAGTTCTTC
CDR3 protein: CASSLSQVGDEQFF
clone size: .
J gene: TRBJ2-1
D gene: .
V gene: TRBV5-1

CDR3 DNA: TGTGCCAGCAGCGCATTGACAGGGTTTGGCGGCTACACCTTC
CDR3 protein: CASSALTGFGGYTF
clone size: few
J gene: TRBJ1-2
D gene: TRBD1
V gene: TRBV7-2

CDR3 DNA: TGTGCCAGCAGCCCAGAAGCAAGGGGTCGGGCTTCCACAGATACGCAGTATTTT
CDR3 protein: CASSPEARGRASTDTQYF
clone size: few
J gene: TRBJ2-3
D gene: .
V gene: TRBV13

CDR3 DNA: TGTGCCGCCTCTGTAGGTCCTGAAGCTTTCTTT
CDR3 protein: CAASVGPEAFF
clone size: once
J gene: TRBJ1-1
D gene: .
V gene: TRBV6-5

CDR3 DNA: TGTGCCAGCAGTCCATCTAGCGGGGCCATCTCCTACGAGCAGTACTTC
CDR3 protein: CASSPSSGAISYEQYF
clone size: few
J gene: TRBJ2-7
D gene: TRBD2
V gene: TRBV6-2/TRBV6-3

CDR3 DNA: TGTGCCAGCAGCGTATCGGGACGGGGCGAAGATTCACCCCTCCACTTT
CDR3 protein: CASSVSGRGEDSPLHF
clone size: .
J gene: TRBJ1-6
D gene: .
V gene: TRBV9

CDR3 DNA: TGCGCCAGCAGCCAAGATACGAACCGCGAGCAGTACTTC
CDR3 protein: CASSQDTNREQYF
clone size: few
J gene: TRBJ2-7
D gene: .
V gene: TRBV4-3

CDR3 DNA: TGTGCCAGCAACCCACAGGGGGAGACCCAGTACTTC
CDR3 protein: CASNPQGETQYF
clone size: .
J gene: TRBJ2-5
D gene: TRBD1
V gene: TRBV5-5

CDR3 DNA: TGTGCCAGCAGTCCTGATCGCTACGAGCAGTACTTC
CDR3 protein: CASSPDRYEQYF
clone size: many
J gene: TRBJ2-7
D gene: .
V gene: TRBV5-1

CDR3 DNA: TGCGCCAGCAGCCAAGCGCAGAGTATGCAGCAGTTCTTC
CDR3 protein: CASSQAQSMQQFF
clone size: .
J gene: TRBJ2-1
D gene: .
V gene: TRBV4-3

CDR3 DNA: TGTGCCAGTAGTATCGACAGAGATCAGCCCCAGCATTTT
CDR3 protein: CASSIDRDQPQHF
clone size: many
J gene: TRBJ1-5
D gene: .
V gene: TRBV19

CDR3 DNA: TGTGCCAGCAGCCAAGTTGACAGGCCGGAGGCCCTCCACTTT
CDR3 protein: CASSQVDRPEALHF
clone size: .
J gene: TRBJ1-6
D gene: .
V gene: TRBV14

CDR3 DNA: TGTGCCAGCAGTTACTTCAGTTTGGGACTAGCGGGCCCCGAGCAGTACTTC
CDR3 protein: CASSYFSLGLAGPEQYF
clone size: few
J gene: TRBJ2-7
D gene: TRBD2
V gene: TRBV6-5

CDR3 DNA: TGTGCCAGCAGCTCAATTGCCTCCTACGAGCAGTACTTC
CDR3 protein: CASSSIASYEQYF
clone size: .
J gene: TRBJ2-7
D gene: .
V gene: TRBV7-2

CDR3 DNA: TGCGGTGCTAGAGAGAAGGACCCGTGGTACAATGAGCAGTTCTTC
CDR3 protein: CGAREKDPWYNEQFF
clone size: .
J gene: TRBJ2-1
D gene: .
V gene: TRBV20-1

CDR3 DNA: TGTGCCAGCAGCCAAGACAGGCTCAGCACCTACGAGCAGTACTTC
CDR3 protein: CASSQDRLSTYEQYF
clone size: once
J gene: TRBJ2-7
D gene: .
V gene: TRBV3-1

CDR3 DNA: TGCGCCAGCTACTCGACAGGATTCACAACTAATGAAAAACTGTTTTTT
CDR3 protein: CASYSTGFTTNEKLFF
clone size: .
J gene: TRBJ1-4
D gene: .
V gene: TRBV4-1